The next 23 T cell receptor beta chains were all read from a single sample in a study of blood T cell repertoires in COVID-19. Repertoires were generated with immunoSEQ multiplex PCR, while TCRdb's copy carries only in-frame clones and drops some. This table has about 170,000 clones, around 85% appearing once. Sequenced input: peripheral blood. Receptors originate from a man between 60 and 75 years old who had recovered from COVID-19.

The rearrangement joins TRBV11-2 to TRBJ1-4; D might be TRBD1 (5 bases). The CDR3 consists of 15 residues. CDR1 is SGHAT, CDR2 FQNNGV, per germline. V was pared by 5 bases and J by 1 base, with 11 bases between. CDR3 nucleotide sequence: TGTGCCAGCAGCCCCCAAGGGGTAACTAATGAAAAACTGTTTTTT. This translates into CASSPQGVTNEKLFF.

About this clone: The same CDR3 is also encoded by other DNA sequences in this sample. This rearrangement joins TRBV25-1 to TRBJ1-1, with 10 nucleotides matching TRBD1. The junction had 1 base not matched to a gene; V was cut back by 6 bases and J by 0 bases. The CDR3 is made up of 14 amino acids. Germline CDR1 is MGHDK and CDR2 is SYGVNS. CDR3 sequence reads: CASRGQGLNTEAFF. The CDR3 DNA is TGTGCCAGCAGGGGACAGGGGTTGAACACTGAAGCTTTCTTT. The entire variable domain, with the rest obtained from reference TRBV25-1 and TRBJ1-1, is as follows: EADIYQTPRYLVIGTGKKITLECSQTMGHDKMYWYQQDPGMELHLIHYSYGVNSTEKGDLSSESTVSRIRTEHFPLTLESARPSHTSQYLCASRGQGLNTEAFFGQGTRLTVV.

The chain links TRBV6-1 to TRBJ1-1, with D possibly being TRBD1 (5 bases). V shed 2 bases and J shed 11 bases, with 15 bases lying between them. The length of the CDR3 is 13 residues. Germline V CDR1 and CDR2: MNHNS, SASEGT. In nucleotides, the CDR3 is TGTGCCAGCAGTGAAAATGGGGGGGTCGAGGCTTTCTTT. Protein sequence: CASSENGGVEAFF.

This rearrangement joins TRBV6-5 to TRBJ2-3; D unclear. Trimming removed 2 bases at V and 3 bases at J, with 9 bases between. The CDR3 spans 14 residues. The V gene's germline CDR1 is MNHEY and CDR2 SVGAGI. The CDR3 sequence: CASSYEAPTDTQYF. CDR3 nucleotide sequence: TGTGCCAGCAGTTACGAGGCCCCTACAGATACGCAGTATTTT.

CDR3 in amino acids: CASSVGAGVNTEAFF. CDR3 coding DNA: TGTGCCAGCAGCGTAGGAGCAGGGGTGAACACTGAAGCTTTCTTT. The V and J genes are TRBV9 and TRBJ1-1, with a tentative D call TRBD1 (6 bases). Trimming pared 0 bases from V and 0 bases from J, leaving 9 bases between. The CDR3 length is 15 residues. CDR1 SGDLS and CDR2 YYNGEE come from the germline V gene.

V usage is TRBV9 and J usage is TRBJ2-3; TRBD1 aligns across 9 bases. J was trimmed by 2 bases and V by 3 bases; bases with no gene match: 7. The CDR3 extends over 16 amino acids. Per the germline V gene, CDR1 is SGDLS and CDR2 is YYNGEE. The CDR3 loop is CASSDRDRDYTDTQYF. CDR3 nucleotides: TGTGCCAGCAGCGACCGGGACAGGGACTACACAGATACGCAGTATTTT.

The chain uses TRBV6-2 or TRBV6-3 and TRBJ1-1; TRBD1 is a possible D gene (6 bases). The CDR3 totals 15 residues. CDR1 and CDR2 from the germline V gene are MNHEY and SVGEGT. V gave up 7 bases and J gave up 4 bases, with 19 bases separating them. CDR3 amino acids: CASTPGMGAVTEAFF. The CDR3 nucleotides read TGTGCCAGCACCCCCGGGATGGGGGCCGTCACTGAAGCTTTCTTT.

The gene calls are TRBV7-8 and TRBJ1-1; TRBD1 matches 7 bases. This CDR3 contains 13 residues. Germline loops: CDR1 SGHVS, CDR2 FQNEAQ. V lost 7 bases to trimming and J lost 10 bases; unmatched junction nucleotides: 12. The CDR3 spells CASTNDRVKGAFF. Written as DNA, the CDR3 is TGTGCCAGCACCAACGACAGGGTTAAGGGAGCTTTCTTT.

This rearrangement joins TRBV24-1 to TRBJ2-3, with D uncertain. This CDR3 spans 15 amino acids. Trimming took off 4 bases at V and 1 base at J, with 11 bases between the two ends. The germline gives CDR1 KGHDR, CDR2 SFDVKD. CDR3 nucleotide sequence: TGTGCCACCAGTGAGGGCGCTACTCGCACAGATACGCAGTATTTT. Translating gives CATSEGATRTDTQYF.

This clone was recorded at least ten times. The chain joins TRBV27 to TRBJ1-2; D gene unclear. With 5 bases removed from V and 1 base from J, the gap between germline ends came to 14 bases. CDR1 and CDR2 (germline): MNHEY, SMNVEV (reference sequence). The CDR3 length is 15 residues. CDR3 nucleotide sequence: TGTGCCAGCAGTCCCCATAGCACGAATAACTATGGCTACACCTTC. Encoded protein: CASSPHSTNNYGYTF.

The chain combines TRBV19 with TRBJ1-4; D unresolved. In germline, CDR1 is LNHDA, CDR2 SQIVND (reference sequence). This CDR3 spans 16 amino acids. V was shortened by 4 bases and J by 4 bases, with 16 bases between the two germline ends. CDR3 residues: CASSNITGRSNEKLFF. In DNA form, the CDR3 reads TGTGCCAGTAGTAACATCACGGGGAGGAGTAATGAAAAACTGTTTTTT.

A remark on this clone: At one end the junction does not follow the germline gene, possibly because of a read error. The DNA of the CDR3 is TGTGCCAGCAGCTTACGGGCTCGGGGACTAGCAAGATCCTCCGAGCAGTACTTC. Translation: CASSLRARGLARSSEQYF. The rearrangement joins TRBV13 to TRBJ2-7, with 9 bases lining up with TRBD2. The germline V gene has CDR1 PRHDT and CDR2 FYEKMQ (reference sequence). The CDR3 consists of 18 residues.

This clone has just one count. The chain is built from TRBV3-1 (or the pseudogene TRBV3-2) and TRBJ2-5; D possibly corresponds to TRBD2 (9 bases). CDR1 is LGHDT, CDR2 YNNKEL, per germline (reference sequence). Trimming took 0 bases from V and 5 from J, leaving 22 bases between them. The CDR3 extends over 18 amino acids. The CDR3 DNA follows: TGTGCCAGCAGCCAAGACTGGTTGCGGGGGGGACAGGAGGAGACCCAGTACTTC. Its translation is CASSQDWLRGGQEETQYF.

V usage is TRBV4-1 and J usage is TRBJ1-1; TRBD1 is a possible D gene (6 bases). V lost 2 bases and J lost 2, with 9 bases in between. CDR1 is MGHRA and CDR2 is YSYEKL in the germline V gene. This CDR3 region has 14 residues. This CDR3 is CASSQPGHNTEAFF. In DNA form, the CDR3 reads TGCGCCAGCAGCCAACCGGGACACAACACTGAAGCTTTCTTT.

The chain couples TRBV11-1 to TRBJ2-5; TRBD2 agrees at 7 bases. The CDR3 sequence is 16 residues long. V was clipped by 7 bases and J by 2 bases; unmatched bases: 13. The germline V gene encodes CDR1 SGHAT and CDR2 FQDESV (reference sequence). This CDR3 reads CASTPQSSGAQETQYF. For the CDR3, the DNA is TGTGCCAGCACCCCCCAAAGCAGCGGGGCACAAGAGACCCAGTACTTC.

The chain combines TRBV19 with TRBJ1-1; TRBD1 agrees at 12 bases. This CDR3 region has 16 residues. J gave up 5 bases and V 4 bases, and 8 bases lay outside the gene matches. CDR1 LNHDA and CDR2 SQIVND come from the germline V gene (reference sequence). This CDR3 is CASSNRDRGRGTEAFF. DNA for the CDR3: TGTGCCAGTAGTAACCGGGACAGGGGGCGGGGGACTGAAGCTTTCTTT.

The chain joins TRBV29-1 to TRBJ1-2; D may be TRBD1 (6 bases). The CDR3 length is 15 residues. In germline, CDR1 is SQVTM, CDR2 ANQGSEA. The CDR3: CRAHGEMTGGYGYTF. CDR3 sequence (DNA): TGCAGGGCCCACGGGGAGATGACAGGAGGCTATGGCTACACCTTC. Variable domain in full (rest from reference TRBV29-1 and TRBJ1-2): SAVISQKPSRDICQRGTSLTIQCQVDSQVTMMFWYRQQPGQSLTLIATANQGSEATYESGFVIDKFPISRPNLTFSTLTVSNMSPEDSSIYLCRAHGEMTGGYGYTFGSGTRLTVV.

The chain joins TRBV12-3 or TRBV12-4 to TRBJ1-1, with D uncertain. This CDR3 has 13 residues. The germline V and J ends were trimmed by 3 bases and 1 base, with 6 bases remaining between them. The CDR3 DNA follows: TGTGCCAGCAGTTTTGGCCAGAACACTGAAGCTTTCTTT. It specifies CASSFGQNTEAFF.

This chain uses TRBV5-1 with TRBJ2-7; the D gene is possibly TRBD1 (5 bases). Germline loops: CDR1 SGHRS, CDR2 YFSETQ. V lost 0 bases, J lost 3 bases, and 10 bases lay in between. The CDR3 has 14 residues. As DNA, the CDR3 is TGCGCCAGCAGCTTGGGACAGCCCGACTACGAGCAGTACTTC. Translating gives CASSLGQPDYEQYF. Full variable domain (outside the CDR3, taken from reference TRBV5-1 and TRBJ2-7): KAGVTQTPRYLIKTRGQQVTLSCSPISGHRSVSWYQQTPGQGLQFLFEYFSETQRNKGNFPGRFSGRQFSNSRSEMNVSTLELGDSALYLCASSLGQPDYEQYFGPGTRLTVT.

The chain has TRBV18 and TRBJ1-1, with TRBD1 identical over 7 bases. Germline CDR1 KGHSH, CDR2 LQKENI. Trimming removed 1 base from V and 2 bases from J; junction bases left unmatched: 7. CDR3 length: 16 residues. CDR3 in DNA: TGTGCCAGCTCACCACGGGAACAGGGGACCAACACTGAAGCTTTCTTT. It yields the protein CASSPREQGTNTEAFF.

The chain links TRBV3-1 (or the pseudogene TRBV3-2) to TRBJ2-5; 9 positions match TRBD1. The V segment lost 1 base and the J segment 2 bases; nucleotides outside the gene matches: 2. CDR1 and CDR2 from the germline V gene are LGHDT and YNNKEL (reference sequence). The CDR3 contains 15 residues. DNA of the CDR3: TGTGCCAGCAGCCAAGGGGGACAGGGTCAAGAGACCCAGTACTTC. This sequence encodes CASSQGGQGQETQYF.

The chain joins TRBV28 to TRBJ1-4, with D hard to call. The germline gives CDR1 MDHEN, CDR2 SYDVKM. CDR3 length equals 14 residues. Trimming removed 3 bases at V and 0 bases at J, with 5 bases between. The CDR3 DNA follows: TGTGCCAGCAGTTTCCCTGCAACTAATGAAAAACTGTTTTTT. Its protein product is CASSFPATNEKLFF. Full variable domain (outside the CDR3, taken from reference TRBV28 and TRBJ1-4): DVKVTQSSRYLVKRTGEKVFLECVQDMDHENMFWYRQDPGLGLRLIYFSYDVKMKEKGDIPEGYSVSREKKERFSLILESASTNQTSMYLCASSFPATNEKLFFGSGTQLSVL.

This chain uses TRBV19 with TRBJ2-5; 9 bases map to TRBD1. CDR3 length equals 15 residues. Looked up from germline, CDR1 is LNHDA and CDR2 is SQIVND (reference sequence). Trimming at V came to 3 bases and at J to 5 bases, leaving 7 bases not matched to a gene. The CDR3 protein is CASSIAGQGWETQYF. In DNA form, the CDR3 reads TGTGCCAGTAGTATCGCCGGACAGGGGTGGGAGACCCAGTACTTC.